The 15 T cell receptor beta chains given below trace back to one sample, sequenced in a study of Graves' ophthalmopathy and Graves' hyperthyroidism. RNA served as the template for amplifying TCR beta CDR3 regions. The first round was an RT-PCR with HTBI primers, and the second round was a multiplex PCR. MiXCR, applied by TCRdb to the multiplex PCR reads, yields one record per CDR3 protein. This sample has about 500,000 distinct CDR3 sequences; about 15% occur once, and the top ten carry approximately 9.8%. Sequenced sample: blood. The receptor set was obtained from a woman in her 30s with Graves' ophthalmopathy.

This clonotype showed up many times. In DNA, the CDR3 is TGTGCCAGCAGTGGTACCGGGACAGCCTTCTATGGCTACACCTTC. Its translation is CASSGTGTAFYGYTF. This rearrangement joins TRBV6-1 to TRBJ1-2; 7 positions match TRBD1. Germline CDR1 MNHNS, CDR2 SASEGT. Trimming removed 4 bases from V and 4 bases from J; junction bases left unmatched: 9. The CDR3 extends over 15 amino acids.

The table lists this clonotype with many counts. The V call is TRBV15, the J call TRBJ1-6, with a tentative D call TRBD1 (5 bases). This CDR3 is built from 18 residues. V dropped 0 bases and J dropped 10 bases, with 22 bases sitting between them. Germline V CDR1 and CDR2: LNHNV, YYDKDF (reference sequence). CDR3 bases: TGTGCCACCAGCAGAGAGGGACCGGGACGGCCACCGGGGTCACCCCTCCACTTT. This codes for CATSREGPGRPPGSPLHF.

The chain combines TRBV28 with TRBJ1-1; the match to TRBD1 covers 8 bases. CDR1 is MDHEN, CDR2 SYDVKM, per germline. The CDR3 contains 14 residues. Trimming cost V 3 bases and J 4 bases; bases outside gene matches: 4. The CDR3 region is CASSFDRGFTEAFF. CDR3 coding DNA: TGTGCCAGCAGTTTCGACAGGGGATTCACTGAAGCTTTCTTT.

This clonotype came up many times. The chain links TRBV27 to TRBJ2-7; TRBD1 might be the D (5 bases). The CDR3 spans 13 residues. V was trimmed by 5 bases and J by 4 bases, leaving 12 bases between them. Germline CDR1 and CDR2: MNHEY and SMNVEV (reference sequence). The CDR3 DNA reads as TGTGCCAGCAGTCAGGACATTTATTACGAGCAGTACTTC. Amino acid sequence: CASSQDIYYEQYF.

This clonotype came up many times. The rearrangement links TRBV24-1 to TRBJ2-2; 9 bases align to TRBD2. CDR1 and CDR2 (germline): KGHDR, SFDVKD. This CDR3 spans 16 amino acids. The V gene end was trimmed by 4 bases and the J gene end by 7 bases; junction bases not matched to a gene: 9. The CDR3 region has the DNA TGTGCCACCAGTGACCTCGGGACTAGCAAGGTCGGGGAGCTGTTTTTT. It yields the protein CATSDLGTSKVGELFF.

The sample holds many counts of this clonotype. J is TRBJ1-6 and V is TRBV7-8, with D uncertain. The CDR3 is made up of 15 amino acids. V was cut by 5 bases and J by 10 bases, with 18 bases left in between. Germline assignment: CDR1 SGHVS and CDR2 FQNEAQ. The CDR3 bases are TGTGCCAGCAGCCCAAAGGAGGGCCCTGGGTCACCCCTCCACTTT. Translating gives CASSPKEGPGSPLHF.

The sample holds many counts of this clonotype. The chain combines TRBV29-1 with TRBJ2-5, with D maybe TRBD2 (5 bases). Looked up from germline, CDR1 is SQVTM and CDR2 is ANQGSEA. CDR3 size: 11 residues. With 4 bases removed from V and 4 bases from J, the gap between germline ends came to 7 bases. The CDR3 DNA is TGCAGCGTTGGAGAGGGAGAGACCCAGTACTTC. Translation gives CSVGEGETQYF. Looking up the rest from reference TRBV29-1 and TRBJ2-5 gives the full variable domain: SAVISQKPSRDICQRGTSLTIQCQVDSQVTMMFWYRQQPGQSLTLIATANQGSEATYESGFVIDKFPISRPNLTFSTLTVSNMSPEDSSIYLCSVGEGETQYFGPGTRLLVL.

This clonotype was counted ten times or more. This chain's CDR3 is CASSSSFRDRPTYEQYF. In nucleotides, the CDR3 is TGTGCCAGCAGCTCTAGTTTCCGGGACAGGCCCACCTACGAGCAGTACTTC. The V gene is TRBV28, the J gene TRBJ2-7; 8 nucleotides agree with TRBD1. The CDR3 covers 17 residues. J was trimmed by 2 bases and V by 6 bases; bases with no gene match: 15. CDR1 is MDHEN and CDR2 is SYDVKM in the germline V gene.

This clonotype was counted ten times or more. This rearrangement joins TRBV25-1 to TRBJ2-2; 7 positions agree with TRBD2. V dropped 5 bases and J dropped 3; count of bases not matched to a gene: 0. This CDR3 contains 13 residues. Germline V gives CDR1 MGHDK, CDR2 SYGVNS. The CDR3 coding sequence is TGTGCCAGCAGTCGGGAGGACACCGGGGAGCTGTTTTTT. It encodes CASSREDTGELFF.

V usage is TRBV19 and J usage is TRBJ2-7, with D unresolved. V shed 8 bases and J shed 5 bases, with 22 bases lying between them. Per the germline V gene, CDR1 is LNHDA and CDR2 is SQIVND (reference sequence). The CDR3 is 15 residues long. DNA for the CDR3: TGTGCCAGTGGCCCCATTACCCCTGATGTCCACGAGCAGTACTTC. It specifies CASGPITPDVHEQYF.

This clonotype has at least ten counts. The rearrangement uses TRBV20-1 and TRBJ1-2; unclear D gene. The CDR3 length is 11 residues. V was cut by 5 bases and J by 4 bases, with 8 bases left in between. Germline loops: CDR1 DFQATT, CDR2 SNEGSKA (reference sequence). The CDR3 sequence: CSAQDLYGYTF. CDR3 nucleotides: TGCAGTGCTCAAGACCTCTATGGCTACACCTTC.

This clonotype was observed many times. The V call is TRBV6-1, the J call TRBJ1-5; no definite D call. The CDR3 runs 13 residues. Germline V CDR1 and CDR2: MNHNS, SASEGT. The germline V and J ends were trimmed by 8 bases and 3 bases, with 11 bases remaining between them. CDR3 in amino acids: CASGQENNQPQHF. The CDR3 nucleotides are TGTGCCAGCGGGCAGGAAAACAATCAGCCCCAGCATTTT.

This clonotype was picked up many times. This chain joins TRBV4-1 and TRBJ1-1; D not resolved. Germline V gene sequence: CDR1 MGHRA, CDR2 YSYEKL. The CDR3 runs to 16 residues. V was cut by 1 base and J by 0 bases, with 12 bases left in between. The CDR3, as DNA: TGCGCCAGCAGCCAAGGGCGGAAAGTATTGAACACTGAAGCTTTCTTT. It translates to CASSQGRKVLNTEAFF.

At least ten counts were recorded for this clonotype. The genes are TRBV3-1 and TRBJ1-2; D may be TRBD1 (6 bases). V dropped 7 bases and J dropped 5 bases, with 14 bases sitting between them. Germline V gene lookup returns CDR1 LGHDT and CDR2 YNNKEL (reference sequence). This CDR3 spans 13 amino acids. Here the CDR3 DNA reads TGTGCCAGCAAGAACAGGGCAGCTTATGGCTACACCTTC. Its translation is CASKNRAAYGYTF. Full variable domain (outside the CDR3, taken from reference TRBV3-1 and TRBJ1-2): DTAVSQTPKYLVTQMGNDKSIKCEQNLGHDTMYWYKQDSKKFLKIMFSYNNKELIINETVPNRFSPKSPDKAHLNLHINSLELGDSAVYFCASKNRAAYGYTFGSGTRLTVV.

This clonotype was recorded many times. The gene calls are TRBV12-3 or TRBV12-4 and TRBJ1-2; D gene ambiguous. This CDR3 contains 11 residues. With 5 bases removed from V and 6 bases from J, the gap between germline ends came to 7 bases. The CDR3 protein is CASSQRNGYTF. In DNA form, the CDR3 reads TGTGCCAGCAGTCAGCGAAATGGCTACACCTTC.